The entry below gives a single T cell receptor beta chain sequence along with its context. As yet, its antigen is unknown. The time point is: neoterminal ileum biopsy at postoperative endoscopy, about 6 months after surgery. Eligibility required adulthood, ileal or ileocolonic Crohn's disease and indicated ileocolonic resection. Only in-frame clones appear in the TCRdb table, and some are missing; sequencing was by immunoSEQ multiplex PCR. Among under 650 clones listed, approximately 85% were seen once. This record comes from a study of T cell repertoires in ileal Crohn's disease. Study results and limitations: The median delay to postoperative endoscopy was less than eight months. Clonality above 26.8% at surgery always came with endoscopic recurrence.

Sequencing input: ileal tissue. This TCR was recovered from an adult with Crohn's disease.

CDR3 nucleotides: TGTGCCAGCTCACGCAGGGAAATGGACTATGGCTACACCTTC. Translated: CASSRREMDYGYTF. The chain joins TRBV18 to TRBJ1-2; D perhaps matches TRBD1 (5 bases). Trimming cost V 4 bases and J 3 bases, with 12 bases left between them. Germline V CDR1 and CDR2: KGHSH, LQKENI. The CDR3 is made up of 14 amino acids.